This T cell receptor (beta chain) was sequenced in a study of T-cell memory formation after mild COVID-19. Study overall: TCR clusters showed largely donor specificity.

Looked up from germline, CDR1 is SGHTA and CDR2 is FQGNSA. This CDR3 is 13 amino acids long. The V gene lost 6 bases and the J gene lost 6 bases, with 15 bases spanning the gap. UMIs and sample barcodes were carried by the TCR alpha and TCR beta cDNA libraries that 5'RACE produced using constant-segment primers. TCRdb processed the 5' RACE reads anew with MiXCR; each CDR3 protein has one entry. The sample lists 150,000 to 200,000 distinct CDR3 sequences; around 10% were seen once. A note on this clonotype: Antigen: not known.

Study-wide findings and caveats: That cross-reactive memory joined was suggested by some responding clones appearing in pre-infection memory. For second-wave clones that peaked at day 37, SARS-CoV-2 specificity went unverified.

This clonotype was obtained from a man between 18 and 29 years old who had mild COVID-19 (a few samples of this study predate the infection). Cell type and time point are not known. The sequencing input was PBMCs or a T cell subset sorted from them (not recorded which). This chain connects TRBV7-2 to TRBJ2-7, with D possibly matching TRBD2 (7 bases). CDR3 nucleotide sequence: TGTGCCAGCAGTGCCGGGGGGCATTTCGAGCAGTACTTC. Its translation is CASSAGGHFEQYF.